This section outlines one TCR beta chain sequence together with its context. Assay: immunoSEQ multiplex PCR; the TCRdb copy retains only in-frame clones and omits some. The sample lists some 71,000 clones, roughly 89% occurring once. This sample is drawn from a study of OX40 agonist ivuxolimab in advanced cancers. Study-wide background: Patients received ivuxolimab, an agonistic anti-OX40 (CD134) antibody. Patients enrolled in dose escalation were diagnosed with hepatocellular carcinoma, melanoma, renal cell or head and neck cancer.

The length of the CDR3 is 16 residues. V was pared by 2 bases and J by 0 bases, with 3 bases of the junction left unmatched. The germline CDR1 and CDR2 sequences are SGHNT and YENEEA. V is TRBV11-3 and J is TRBJ2-2; 7 bases line up with TRBD2. The sequenced sample was CD4+ or CD8+ T cells sorted from blood, obtained in a trial of the OX40 agonist ivuxolimab. The source of this sequence is an adult with an advanced solid tumor such as melanoma, head and neck, liver or kidney cancer. CDR3 DNA: TGTGCCAGCAGCTTATACGGGGGGTCGAACACCGGGGAGCTGTTTTTT. It codes for CASSLYGGSNTGELFF.